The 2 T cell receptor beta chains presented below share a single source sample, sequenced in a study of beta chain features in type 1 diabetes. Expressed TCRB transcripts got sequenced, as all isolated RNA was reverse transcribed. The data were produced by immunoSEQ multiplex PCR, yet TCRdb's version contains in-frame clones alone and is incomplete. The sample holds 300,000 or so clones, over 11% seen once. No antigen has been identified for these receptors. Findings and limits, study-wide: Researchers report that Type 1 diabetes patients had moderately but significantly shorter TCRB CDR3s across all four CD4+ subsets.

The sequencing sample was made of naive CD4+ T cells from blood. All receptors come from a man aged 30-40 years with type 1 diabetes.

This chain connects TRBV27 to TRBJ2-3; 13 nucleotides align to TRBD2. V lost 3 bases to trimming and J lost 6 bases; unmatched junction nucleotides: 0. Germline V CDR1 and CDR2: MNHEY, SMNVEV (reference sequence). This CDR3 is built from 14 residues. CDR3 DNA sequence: TGTGCCAGCAGTTTGACTAGCGGGAGGGATACGCAGTATTTT. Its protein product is CASSLTSGRDTQYF.

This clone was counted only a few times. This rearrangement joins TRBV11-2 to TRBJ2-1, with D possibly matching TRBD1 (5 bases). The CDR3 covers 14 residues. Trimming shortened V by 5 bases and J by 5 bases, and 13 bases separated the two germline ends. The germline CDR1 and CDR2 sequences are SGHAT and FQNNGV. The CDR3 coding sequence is TGTGCCAGCAGCCACCAAACAGGAAACAATGAGCAGTTCTTC. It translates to CASSHQTGNNEQFF. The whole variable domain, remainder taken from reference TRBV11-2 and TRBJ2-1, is EAGVAQSPRYKIIEKRQSVAFWCNPISGHATLYWYQQILGQGPKLLIQFQNNGVVDDSQLPKDRFSAERLKGVDSTLKIQPAKLEDSAVYLCASSHQTGNNEQFFGPGTRLTVL.